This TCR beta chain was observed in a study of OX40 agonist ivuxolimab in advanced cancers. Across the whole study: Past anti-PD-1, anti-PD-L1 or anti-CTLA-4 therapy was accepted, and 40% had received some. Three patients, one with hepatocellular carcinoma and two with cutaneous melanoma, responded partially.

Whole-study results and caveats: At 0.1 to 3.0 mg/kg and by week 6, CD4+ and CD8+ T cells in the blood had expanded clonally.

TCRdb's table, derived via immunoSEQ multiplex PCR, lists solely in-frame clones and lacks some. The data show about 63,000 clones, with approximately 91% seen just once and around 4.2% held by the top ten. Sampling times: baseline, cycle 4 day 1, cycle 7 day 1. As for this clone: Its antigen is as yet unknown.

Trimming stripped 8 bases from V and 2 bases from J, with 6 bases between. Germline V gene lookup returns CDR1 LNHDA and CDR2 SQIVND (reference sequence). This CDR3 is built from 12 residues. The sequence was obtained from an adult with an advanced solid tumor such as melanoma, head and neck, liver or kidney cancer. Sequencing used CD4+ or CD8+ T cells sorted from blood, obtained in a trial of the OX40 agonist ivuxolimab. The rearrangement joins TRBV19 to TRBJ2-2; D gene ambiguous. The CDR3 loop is CASSLNTGELFF. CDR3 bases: TGTGCCAGTTCTCTCAACACCGGGGAGCTGTTTTTT.